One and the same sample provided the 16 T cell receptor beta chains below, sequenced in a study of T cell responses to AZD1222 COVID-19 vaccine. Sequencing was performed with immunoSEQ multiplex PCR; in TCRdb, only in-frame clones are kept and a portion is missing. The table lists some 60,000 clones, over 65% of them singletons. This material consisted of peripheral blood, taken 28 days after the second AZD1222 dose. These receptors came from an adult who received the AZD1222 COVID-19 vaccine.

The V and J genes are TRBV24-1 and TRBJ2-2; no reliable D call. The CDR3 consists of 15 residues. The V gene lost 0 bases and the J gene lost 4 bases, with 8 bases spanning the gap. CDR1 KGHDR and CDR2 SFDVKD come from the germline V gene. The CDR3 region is CATSDLQSTTGELFF. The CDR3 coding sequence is TGTGCCACCAGTGATTTGCAATCCACCACCGGGGAGCTGTTTTTT.

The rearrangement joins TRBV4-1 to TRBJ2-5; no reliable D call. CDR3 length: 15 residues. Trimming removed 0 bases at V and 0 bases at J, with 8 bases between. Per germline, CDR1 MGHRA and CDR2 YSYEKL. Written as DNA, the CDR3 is TGCGCCAGCAGCCAAGATGCTACCTACCAAGAGACCCAGTACTTC. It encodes CASSQDATYQETQYF.

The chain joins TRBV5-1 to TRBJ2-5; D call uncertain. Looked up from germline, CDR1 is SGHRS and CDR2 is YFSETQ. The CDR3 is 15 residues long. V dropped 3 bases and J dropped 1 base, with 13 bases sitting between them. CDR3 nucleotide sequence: TGCGCCAGCAGCTGGGTAGCAGACCCCCAAGAGACCCAGTACTTC. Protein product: CASSWVADPQETQYF.

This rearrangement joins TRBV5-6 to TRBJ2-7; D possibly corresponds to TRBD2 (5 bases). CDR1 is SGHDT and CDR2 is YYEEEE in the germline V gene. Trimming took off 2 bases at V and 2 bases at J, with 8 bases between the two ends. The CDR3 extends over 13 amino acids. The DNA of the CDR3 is TGTGCCAGCAGCTTCGGGGAGCCCTACGAGCAGTACTTC. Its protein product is CASSFGEPYEQYF. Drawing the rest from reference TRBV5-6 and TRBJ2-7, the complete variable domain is DAGVTQSPTHLIKTRGQQVTLRCSPKSGHDTVSWYQQALGQGPQFIFQYYEEEERQRGNFPDRFSGHQFPNYSSELNVNALLLGDSALYLCASSFGEPYEQYFGPGTRLTVT.

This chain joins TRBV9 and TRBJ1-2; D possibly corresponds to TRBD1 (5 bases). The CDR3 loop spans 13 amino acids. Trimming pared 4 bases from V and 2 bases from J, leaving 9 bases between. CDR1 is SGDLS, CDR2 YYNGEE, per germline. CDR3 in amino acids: CASSLTENYGYTF. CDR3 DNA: TGTGCCAGCAGCCTGACAGAGAACTATGGCTACACCTTC.

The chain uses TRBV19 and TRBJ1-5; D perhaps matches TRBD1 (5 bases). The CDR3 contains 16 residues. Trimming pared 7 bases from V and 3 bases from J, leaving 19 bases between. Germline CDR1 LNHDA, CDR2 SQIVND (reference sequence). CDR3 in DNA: TGTGCCAGTATCTCACTCGGGGACGGTCCCAATCAGCCCCAGCATTTT. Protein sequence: CASISLGDGPNQPQHF.

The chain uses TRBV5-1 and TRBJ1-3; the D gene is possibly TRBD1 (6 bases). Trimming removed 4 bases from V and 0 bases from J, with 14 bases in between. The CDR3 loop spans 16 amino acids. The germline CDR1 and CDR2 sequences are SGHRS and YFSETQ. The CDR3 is CASSQLTGYSGNTIYF. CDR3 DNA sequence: TGCGCCAGCAGCCAACTCACAGGGTACTCTGGAAACACCATATATTTT.

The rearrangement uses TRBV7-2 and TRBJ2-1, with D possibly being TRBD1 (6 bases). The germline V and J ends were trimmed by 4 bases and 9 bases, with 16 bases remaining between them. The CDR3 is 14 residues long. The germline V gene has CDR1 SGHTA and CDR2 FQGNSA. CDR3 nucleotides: TGTGCCAGCAGCTCAATGCAGGGGTTGGGTGAGCAGTTCTTC. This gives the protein CASSSMQGLGEQFF.

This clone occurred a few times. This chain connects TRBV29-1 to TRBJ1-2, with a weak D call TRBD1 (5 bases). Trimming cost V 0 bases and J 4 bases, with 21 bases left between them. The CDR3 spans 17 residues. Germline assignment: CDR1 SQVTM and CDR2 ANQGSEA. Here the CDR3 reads CSVEEPPSGLGAYGYTF. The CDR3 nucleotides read TGCAGCGTTGAAGAGCCCCCCTCTGGATTAGGGGCCTATGGCTACACCTTC.

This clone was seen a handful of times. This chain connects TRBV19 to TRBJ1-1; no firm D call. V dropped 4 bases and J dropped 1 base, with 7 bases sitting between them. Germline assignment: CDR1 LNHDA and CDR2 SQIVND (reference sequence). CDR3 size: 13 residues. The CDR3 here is CASSSRTNTEAFF. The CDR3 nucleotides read TGTGCCAGTAGTAGTCGGACGAACACTGAAGCTTTCTTT.

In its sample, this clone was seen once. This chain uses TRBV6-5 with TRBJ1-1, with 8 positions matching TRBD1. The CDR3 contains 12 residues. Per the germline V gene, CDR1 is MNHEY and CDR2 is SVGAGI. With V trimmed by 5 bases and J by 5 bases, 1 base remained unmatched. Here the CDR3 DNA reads TGTGCCAGCAGTAGACAGGGGACTGAAGCTTTCTTT. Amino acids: CASSRQGTEAFF.

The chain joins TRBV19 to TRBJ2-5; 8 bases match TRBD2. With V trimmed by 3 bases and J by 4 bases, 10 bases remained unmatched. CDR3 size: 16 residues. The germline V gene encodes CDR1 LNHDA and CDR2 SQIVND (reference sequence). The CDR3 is CASSIGVRGGPETQYF. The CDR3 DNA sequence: TGTGCCAGTAGTATCGGGGTCCGGGGGGGCCCAGAGACCCAGTACTTC.

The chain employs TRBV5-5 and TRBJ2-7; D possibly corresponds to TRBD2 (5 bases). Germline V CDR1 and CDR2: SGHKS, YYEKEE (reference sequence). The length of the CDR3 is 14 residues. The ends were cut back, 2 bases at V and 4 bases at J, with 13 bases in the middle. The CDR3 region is CASSLLVGVYEQYF. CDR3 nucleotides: TGTGCCAGCAGCTTACTAGTTGGCGTTTACGAGCAGTACTTC. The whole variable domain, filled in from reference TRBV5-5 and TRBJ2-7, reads DAGVTQSPTHLIKTRGQQVTLRCSPISGHKSVSWYQQVLGQGPQFIFQYYEKEERGRGNFPDRFSARQFPNYSSELNVNALLLGDSALYLCASSLLVGVYEQYFGPGTRLTVT.

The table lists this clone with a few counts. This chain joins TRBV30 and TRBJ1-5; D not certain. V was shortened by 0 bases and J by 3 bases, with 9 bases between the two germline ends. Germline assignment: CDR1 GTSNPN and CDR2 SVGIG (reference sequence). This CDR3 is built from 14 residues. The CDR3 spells CAWSVRQYNQPQHF. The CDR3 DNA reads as TGTGCCTGGAGTGTAAGGCAGTACAATCAGCCCCAGCATTTT.

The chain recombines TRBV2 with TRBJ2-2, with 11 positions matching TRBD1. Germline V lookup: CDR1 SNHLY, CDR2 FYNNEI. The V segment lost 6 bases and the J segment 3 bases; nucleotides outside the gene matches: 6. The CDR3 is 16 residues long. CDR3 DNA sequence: TGTGCCAGCAGGGGACAGGGGGGAACGTACACCGGGGAGCTGTTTTTT. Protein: CASRGQGGTYTGELFF.

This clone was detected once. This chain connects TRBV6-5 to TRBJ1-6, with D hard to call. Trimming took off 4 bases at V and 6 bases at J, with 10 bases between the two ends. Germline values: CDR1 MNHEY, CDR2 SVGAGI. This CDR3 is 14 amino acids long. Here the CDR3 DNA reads TGTGCCAGCAGTTTGACTAACAGTAATTCACCCCTCCACTTT. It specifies CASSLTNSNSPLHF.